This T cell receptor (beta chain) was documented in a study of shared clonotypes between healthy human individuals. Losses at the gene ends were 3 bases for V and 3 bases for J; bases not matched to a gene: 22. Germline V gene data show CDR1 as MGHRA and CDR2 as YSYEKL. This CDR3 has 22 amino acids. It was into CD45RA+ naive and CD45RA-negative memory subsets that the CD4+ cells were split. Overall study results and limits: Of the naive CD4 clonotypes, roughly 5% were shared across several donors.

This clone was recorded only once. As yet, its antigen is unknown. Measured with immunoSEQ multiplex PCR; TCRdb has only the in-frame clones, and not every one. The sample shows millions of clones, approximately 92% of them seen only once. What was sequenced was naive CD4+ T cells sorted from blood. This sample's subset: CD45RA+ positively selected. This sequence was found in a man aged 18 to 30 in good health. This chain links TRBV4-1 with TRBJ1-6, with TRBD1 matching 8 bases. The CDR3 is CASSQVFPTGASPSGYNSPLHF. CDR3 DNA: TGCGCCAGCAGCCAGGTTTTCCCGACAGGGGCATCCCCAAGCGGCTATAATTCACCCCTCCACTTT.